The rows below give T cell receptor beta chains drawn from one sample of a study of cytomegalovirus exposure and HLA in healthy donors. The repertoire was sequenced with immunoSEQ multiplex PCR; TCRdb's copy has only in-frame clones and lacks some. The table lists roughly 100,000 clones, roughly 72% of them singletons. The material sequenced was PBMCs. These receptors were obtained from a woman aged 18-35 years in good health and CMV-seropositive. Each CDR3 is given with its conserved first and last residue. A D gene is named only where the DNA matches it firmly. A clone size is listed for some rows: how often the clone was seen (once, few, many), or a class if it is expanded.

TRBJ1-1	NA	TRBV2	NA	CASRTRTMNTEAFF	TGTGCCAGCAGAACCAGGACTATGAACACTGAAGCTTTCTTT
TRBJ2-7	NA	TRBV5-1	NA	CASSLRRQSYEQYF	TGCGCCAGCAGCTTGCGGCGACAGAGTTACGAGCAGTACTTC
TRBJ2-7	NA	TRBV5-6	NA	CASSLGEASYEQYF	TGTGCCAGCAGCCTCGGGGAAGCTAGCTACGAGCAGTACTTC
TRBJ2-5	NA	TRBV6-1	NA	CASSEYASVQTQYF	TGTGCCAGCAGTGAATATGCTAGCGTACAGACCCAGTACTTC
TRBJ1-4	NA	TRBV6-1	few	CASSAAGDEKLFF	TGTGCCAGCAGTGCGGCAGGGGATGAAAAACTGTTTTTT
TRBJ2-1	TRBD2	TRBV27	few	CASSLTRLAGGIEQFF	TGTGCCAGCAGTTTAACCCGACTAGCGGGAGGTATTGAGCAGTTCTTC
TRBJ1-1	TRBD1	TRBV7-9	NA	CASSKTGGATEAFF	TGTGCCAGCAGCAAGACAGGGGGCGCGACTGAAGCTTTCTTT
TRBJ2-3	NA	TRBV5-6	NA	CASSVTGRTDTQYF	TGTGCCAGCAGCGTAACAGGGCGCACAGATACGCAGTATTTT
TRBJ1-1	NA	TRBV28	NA	CASSLFGQGGTEAFF	TGTGCCAGCAGTTTATTTGGCCAAGGGGGAACTGAAGCTTTCTTT
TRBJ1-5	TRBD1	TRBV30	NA	CAWSEDRGVFQPQHF	TGTGCCTGGAGCGAGGACAGGGGGGTCTTTCAGCCCCAGCATTTT
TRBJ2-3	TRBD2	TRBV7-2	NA	CASSSLGLASTDTQYF	TGTGCCAGCAGCTCATTAGGACTAGCGAGCACAGATACGCAGTATTTT
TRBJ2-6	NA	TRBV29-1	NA	CSVEDWQGRTGANVLTF	TGCAGCGTTGAAGATTGGCAGGGGAGAACTGGGGCCAACGTCCTGACTTTC
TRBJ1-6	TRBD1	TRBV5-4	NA	CASSKGQGAPLHF	TGTGCCAGCAGCAAGGGACAGGGAGCACCCCTCCACTTT
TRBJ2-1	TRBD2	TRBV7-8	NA	CASSPGTSAYNEQFF	TGTGCCAGCAGCCCAGGGACTAGCGCGTACAATGAGCAGTTCTTC
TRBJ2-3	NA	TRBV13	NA	CASSQGGARGTMDTQYF	TGTGCCAGCAGCCAGGGCGGGGCCAGGGGGACCATGGATACGCAGTATTTT
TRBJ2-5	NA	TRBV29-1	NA	CSVEDTLGETQYF	TGCAGCGTTGAGGACACCCTGGGAGAGACCCAGTACTTC
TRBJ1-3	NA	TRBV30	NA	CAWSIGNSGNTIYF	TGTGCCTGGAGTATCGGGAACTCTGGAAACACCATATATTTT
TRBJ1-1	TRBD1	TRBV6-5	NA	CASSYYGTGDTEAFF	TGTGCCAGCAGTTATTACGGGACAGGGGACACTGAAGCTTTCTTT
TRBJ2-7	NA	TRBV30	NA	CAWSVTVGSYEQYF	TGTGCCTGGAGTGTGACTGTCGGGTCCTACGAGCAGTACTTC
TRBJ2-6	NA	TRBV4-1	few	CASSPSGSGANVLTF	TGCGCCAGCAGCCCGAGTGGCTCTGGGGCCAACGTCCTGACTTTC
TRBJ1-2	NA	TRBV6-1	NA	CASSEAGRGSGYTF	TGTGCCAGCAGTGAAGCGGGCAGGGGCTCTGGCTACACCTTC
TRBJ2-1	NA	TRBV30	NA	CAWSVGVDEQFF	TGTGCCTGGAGTGTCGGGGTCGATGAGCAGTTCTTC
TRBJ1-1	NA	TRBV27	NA	CASSPLYGGETEAFF	TGTGCCAGCAGTCCCCTTTACGGGGGGGAAACTGAAGCTTTCTTT
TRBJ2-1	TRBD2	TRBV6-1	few	CASSEFRTSGWNEQFF	TGTGCCAGCAGTGAATTCCGGACTAGCGGATGGAATGAGCAGTTCTTC
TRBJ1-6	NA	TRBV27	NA	CASSSRPLAGSPLHF	TGTGCCAGCAGTTCACGGCCACTTGCAGGGTCACCCCTCCACTTT
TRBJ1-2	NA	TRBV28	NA	CASSLAGYGYTF	TGTGCCAGCAGTTTAGCAGGGTATGGCTACACCTTC
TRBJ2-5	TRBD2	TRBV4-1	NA	CASSPGLAGGVGETQYF	TGCGCCAGCAGCCCAGGACTAGCGGGAGGAGTCGGGGAGACCCAGTACTTC
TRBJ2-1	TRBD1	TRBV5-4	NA	CASSLEGGPIYNEQFF	TGTGCCAGCAGCTTAGAAGGGGGCCCCATTTACAATGAGCAGTTCTTC
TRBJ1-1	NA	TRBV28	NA	CASSLLVGADTEAFF	TGTGCCAGCAGTTTATTGGTAGGGGCGGACACTGAAGCTTTCTTT
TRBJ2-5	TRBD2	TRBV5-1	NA	CASSLVAGPGYEQYF	TGCGCCAGCAGCTTGGTAGCGGGACCGGGCTATGAGCAGTACTTC
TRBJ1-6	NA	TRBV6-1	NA	CASSDREVSYNSPLHF	TGTGCCAGCAGTGACAGGGAAGTCTCCTATAATTCACCCCTCCACTTT
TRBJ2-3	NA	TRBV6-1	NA	CASSTPADPDTQYF	TGTGCCAGCAGTACCCCAGCGGACCCAGATACGCAGTATTTT
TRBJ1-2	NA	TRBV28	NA	CASSLPGDGYTF	TGTGCCAGCAGTTTGCCGGGGGATGGCTACACCTTC
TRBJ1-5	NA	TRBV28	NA	CASSSRQSNQPQHF	TGTGCCAGCAGCTCCCGACAAAGCAATCAGCCCCAGCATTTT